This T cell receptor beta chain was captured in a study of clonality assessment in lymphoblastic leukemia (dated by TCRdb to the late 2010s). This clonotype was found a few times. Its antigen is not yet known. No quality values exist for individual bases; no much larger clone is one base distant. Trimmed from V: 4 bases; trimmed from J: 2 bases; junction bases lacking a gene match: 7. The CDR3 runs 16 amino acids, cysteine and phenylalanine included. The kept DNA is CDR3 alone, 48 bases in frame from the first base. From the germline V gene, CDR1 is SGHRS and CDR2 is YFSETQ. The method was PCR. Reads for this sample came from an Illumina MiSeq. TCRdb handled the public reads itself, with Q25 trimming in fastp and clone calling in MiXCR, and kept productive beta chains. CDR3 protein sequences are deduplicated, and each keeps its most common genes and DNA. The sample contains a few hundred distinct CDR3 sequences, about 35% of them found a single time. The ten largest make up over 15% of the sample.

The TCR sequence derives from a human donor with acute lymphoblastic leukemia. The V and J segments used are TRBV5-1 and TRBJ2-3, with 10 central nucleotides matching TRBD2. The CDR3 region has the sequence CASSLRAGGPTDTQYF. The bases read TGCGCCAGCAGCCTTCGAGCGGGGGGGCCCACAGATACGCAGTATTTT.